These 32 T cell receptor beta chains originate from one sample sequenced in a study of Ad26.COV2.S vaccination and SARS-CoV-2 variants. Indicated treatment: 15 to 20 received Ad26.COV2.S at low or high dose, single or two shots; five or six received placebo; per-sample allocation not given. Material that was analyzed had been drawn on day 63 after the first vaccine or placebo injection. Profiling relied on immunoSEQ multiplex PCR, and the TCRdb table lists in-frame clones only, not all of them. The data show approximately 460,000 clones, with about 89% seen just once and 1.5% to 2% held by the top ten. The source was peripheral blood, collected in a trial of Ad26.COV2.S vaccine versus placebo. The source is a person aged 18-65 years who received the Ad26.COV2.S COVID-19 vaccine or a placebo.

The chain joins TRBV7-8 to TRBJ2-2; 8 bases are shared with TRBD1. J was trimmed by 1 base and V by 11 bases; bases with no gene match: 6. The CDR3 totals 14 residues. Germline V lookup: CDR1 SGHVS, CDR2 FQNEAQ. The CDR3 DNA sequence: TGTGCCGGGCGACAGGGGATGAACACCGGGGAGCTGTTTTTT. Residues: CAGRQGMNTGELFF.

The V gene is TRBV11-2, the J gene TRBJ2-2, with a possible D match to TRBD1 (6 bases). Per germline, CDR1 SGHAT and CDR2 FQNNGV. The CDR3 loop spans 16 amino acids. V lost 1 base to trimming and J lost 3 bases, with 12 bases between them. CDR3 DNA: TGTGCCAGCAGCTTAGGACAGGTAGCCGACACCGGGGAGCTGTTTTTT. Residues: CASSLGQVADTGELFF.

This chain uses TRBV6-5 with TRBJ1-1; no clear D. Looked up from germline, CDR1 is MNHEY and CDR2 is SVGAGI. Trimming took 7 bases from V and 7 from J, leaving 19 bases between them. The length of the CDR3 is 14 residues. This chain's CDR3 is CASTLKFGVYEAFF. CDR3 sequence (DNA): TGTGCCAGCACCCTAAAGTTTGGGGTCTATGAAGCTTTCTTT.

The chain carries TRBV10-2 and TRBJ1-1, with no clear D. There are 14 residues in the CDR3. Trimming removed 3 bases from V and 5 bases from J, with 13 bases in between. The germline V gene has CDR1 WSHSY and CDR2 SAAADI. The CDR3 nucleotides are TGCGCCAGCAGTGATGAAGCAGGAGTGACTGAAGCTTTCTTT. Translating it yields CASSDEAGVTEAFF.

The rearrangement links TRBV28 to TRBJ1-2; TRBD1 is a possible D gene (5 bases). Trimming took 6 bases from V and 4 from J, leaving 18 bases between them. Germline values: CDR1 MDHEN, CDR2 SYDVKM. There are 15 residues in the CDR3. In nucleotides, the CDR3 is TGTGCCAGCAGACCCCCGTATGACAGAGTCTATGGCTACACCTTC. It is translated as CASRPPYDRVYGYTF.

This clone was recorded only once. This chain links TRBV24-1 with TRBJ2-5, with D tentatively TRBD1 (5 bases). Trimming cost V 5 bases and J 3 bases, with 15 bases left between them. The CDR3 covers 15 residues. CDR1 is KGHDR, CDR2 SFDVKD, per germline. The CDR3, as DNA: TGTGCCACCAGTGTCTTTAGGGGTGGTAAAGAGACCCAGTACTTC. This codes for CATSVFRGGKETQYF.

The chain's CDR3 is CASSERDEQFF. The CDR3 DNA follows: TGTGCCAGCAGTGAGAGGGATGAGCAGTTCTTC. V is TRBV2 and J is TRBJ2-1, with D maybe TRBD2 (5 bases). The CDR3 length is 11 residues. The germline V and J ends were trimmed by 3 bases and 8 bases, with 5 bases remaining between them. Germline lookup yields CDR1 SNHLY and CDR2 FYNNEI.

The CDR3 sequence: CAISESGIGDNEQFF. The CDR3 region has the DNA TGTGCCATCAGTGAGTCTGGAATAGGGGACAATGAGCAGTTCTTC. The chain joins TRBV10-3 to TRBJ2-1; tentatively, D is TRBD1 (5 bases). The CDR3 runs 15 residues. CDR1 is ENHRY and CDR2 is SYGVKD in the germline V gene. Trimming took 0 bases from V and 5 from J, leaving 11 bases between them.

The V call is TRBV15, the J call TRBJ1-1; 8 bases match TRBD1. V lost 0 bases and J lost 7; bases outside the gene matches: 13. The CDR3 spans 17 residues. Germline CDR1 LNHNV, CDR2 YYDKDF (reference sequence). The CDR3 protein is CATSRDTRQGASFEAFF. The DNA for the CDR3 is TGTGCCACCAGCAGAGATACGCGGCAGGGGGCCAGCTTTGAAGCTTTCTTT.

The chain joins TRBV7-9 to TRBJ1-2; no clear D gene. The CDR3 runs to 14 residues. V lost 8 bases and J lost 4, with 17 bases in between. Looked up from germline, CDR1 is SEHNR and CDR2 is FQNEAQ (reference sequence). In nucleotides, the CDR3 is TGTGCCAGCCCCACCCCCCCGGGGAGCTATGGCTACACCTTC. This gives the protein CASPTPPGSYGYTF.

This clone showed up just once. The chain has TRBV6-5 and TRBJ2-7; tentative D call: TRBD1 (6 bases). Trimming removed 6 bases from V and 0 bases from J, with 9 bases in between. There are 13 residues in the CDR3. The germline V gene encodes CDR1 MNHEY and CDR2 SVGAGI. The CDR3 spells CASRLTGSYEQYF. CDR3 nucleotide sequence: TGTGCCAGCAGACTGACAGGCTCCTACGAGCAGTACTTC.

The V and J genes are TRBV10-2 and TRBJ2-3, with D perhaps TRBD2 (7 bases). The germline V gene encodes CDR1 WSHSY and CDR2 SAAADI. V lost 10 bases to trimming and J lost 0 bases, with 20 bases between them. This CDR3 has 16 amino acids. CDR3 in amino acids: CATGDGRGPSTDTQYF. CDR3 nucleotides: TGCGCCACCGGGGATGGGCGGGGGCCAAGCACAGATACGCAGTATTTT.

Points on this clone: In the same sample, other DNA sequences code for this CDR3. The chain employs TRBV5-1 and TRBJ2-7, with a tentative D call TRBD2 (6 bases). Germline V gives CDR1 SGHRS, CDR2 YFSETQ. Trimming removed 4 bases at V and 0 bases at J, with 8 bases between. The CDR3 has 13 amino acids. The CDR3 DNA sequence: TGCGCCAGCAGCCCGGGAGCCTCCTACGAGCAGTACTTC. Its protein is CASSPGASYEQYF.

This chain uses TRBV18 with TRBJ2-1, with 10 bases matching TRBD2. The V and J ends lost 9 bases and 0 bases, in that order; junction bases with no gene match: 5. CDR3 size: 15 residues. In germline, CDR1 is KGHSH, CDR2 LQKENI. The CDR3 protein is CASQLAGNSYNEQFF. As DNA, the CDR3 is TGTGCCAGTCAACTAGCGGGAAACTCCTACAATGAGCAGTTCTTC.

V gene TRBV3-1 (or the pseudogene TRBV3-2) combines with J gene TRBJ2-5, with D uncertain. The CDR3 covers 13 residues. From germline, CDR1 is LGHDT and CDR2 YNNKEL (reference sequence). Trimming pared 0 bases from V and 7 bases from J, leaving 9 bases between. The CDR3 reads CASSQEPRGTQYF. CDR3 nucleotide sequence: TGTGCCAGCAGCCAAGAGCCGCGAGGGACCCAGTACTTC.

The V call is TRBV6-2 or TRBV6-3, the J call TRBJ1-4; possibly TRBD1 for D (5 bases). The V gene's germline CDR1 is MNHEY and CDR2 SVGEGT. V dropped 4 bases and J dropped 4 bases, with 13 bases sitting between them. This CDR3 has 15 residues. The CDR3 here is CASSSPGDLNEKLFF. DNA of the CDR3: TGTGCCAGCAGTTCTCCGGGGGACCTTAATGAAAAACTGTTTTTT.

The rearrangement uses TRBV20-1 and TRBJ2-7; D is undetermined. Germline V CDR1 and CDR2: DFQATT, SNEGSKA (reference sequence). V was trimmed by 5 bases and J by 3 bases, leaving 8 bases between them. This CDR3 contains 11 residues. CDR3 DNA sequence: TGCAGTGCTTACCCGGGCTACGAGCAGTACTTC. It is translated as CSAYPGYEQYF.

The chain has TRBV7-3 and TRBJ2-7; D is possibly TRBD1 (6 bases). Germline assignment: CDR1 SGHTA and CDR2 FQGTGA. V lost 0 bases and J 3 bases, leaving 24 bases between the germline ends. The CDR3 spans 19 residues. The CDR3 here is CASSLTTGKPRTEGYEQYF. In nucleotides, the CDR3 is TGTGCCAGCAGCTTAACGACTGGGAAACCTCGGACAGAGGGCTACGAGCAGTACTTC.

The chain couples TRBV7-2 to TRBJ2-3, with 9 positions matching TRBD1. The J segment lost 3 bases and the V segment lost 6 bases, leaving 16 bases of the junction unmatched. CDR1 is SGHTA and CDR2 is FQGNSA in the germline V gene. The CDR3 covers 18 residues. The CDR3 coding sequence is TGTGCCAGCAGGGCGGAGGGACAGGGTGAAATCGGAACAGATACGCAGTATTTT. This translates into CASRAEGQGEIGTDTQYF.

The chain is built from TRBV7-2 and TRBJ2-3; D unresolved. With 1 base removed from V and 2 bases from J, the gap between germline ends came to 10 bases. CDR1 and CDR2 (germline): SGHTA, FQGNSA. The CDR3 covers 15 residues. The CDR3 loop reads CASSLESMPTDTQYF. Here the CDR3 DNA reads TGTGCCAGCAGCTTAGAGTCGATGCCCACAGATACGCAGTATTTT. The whole variable domain, filled in from reference TRBV7-2 and TRBJ2-3, reads GAGVSQSPSNKVTEKGKDVELRCDPISGHTALYWYRQSLGQGLEFLIYFQGNSAPDKSGLPSDRFSAERTGGSVSTLTIQRTQQEDSAVYLCASSLESMPTDTQYFGPGTRLTVL.

This clone was detected only a few times. V and J are TRBV28 and TRBJ1-2, with TRBD1 matching over 7 bases. Germline lookup yields CDR1 MDHEN and CDR2 SYDVKM. The CDR3 covers 13 residues. V shed 6 bases and J 3 bases; nucleotides not matched to a gene: 4. CDR3 nucleotides: TGTGCCAGCAGCACCGACAGGGACTATGGCTACACCTTC. Translating it yields CASSTDRDYGYTF.

Concerning this clone itself: Other DNA sequences from this sample encode an identical CDR3 as well. This chain links TRBV2 with TRBJ1-2; 7 nucleotides align to TRBD1. Unmatched junction bases numbered 5, after V lost 6 bases and J lost 4 bases. In germline, CDR1 is SNHLY, CDR2 FYNNEI. The CDR3 spans 13 residues. CDR3 region: CASRVRDSYGYTF. The CDR3, as DNA: TGTGCCAGCAGGGTCCGGGACAGCTATGGCTACACCTTC. Full variable domain (missing parts from reference TRBV2 and TRBJ1-2): EPEVTQTPSHQVTQMGQEVILRCVPISNHLYFYWYRQILGQKVEFLVSFYNNEISEKSEIFDDQFSVERPDGSNFTLKIRSTKLEDSAMYFCASRVRDSYGYTFGSGTRLTVV.

This clone was seen at least ten times. This chain connects TRBV28 to TRBJ2-7; TRBD2 agrees at 7 bases. Germline loops: CDR1 MDHEN, CDR2 SYDVKM. J was trimmed by 0 bases and V by 5 bases; bases with no gene match: 13. This CDR3 has 17 residues. CDR3 protein: CASSPRGFGGFSYEQYF. Written as DNA, the CDR3 is TGTGCCAGCAGTCCTAGGGGTTTCGGGGGGTTCTCCTACGAGCAGTACTTC.

The chain recombines TRBV2 with TRBJ2-3; 8 nucleotides agree with TRBD2. CDR1 and CDR2 (germline): SNHLY, FYNNEI. Unmatched junction bases numbered 3, after V lost 8 bases and J lost 5 bases. The CDR3 is 12 residues long. CDR3 DNA sequence: TGTGCCAGCTTAGCGGGAAGAGATACGCAGTATTTT. Its protein is CASLAGRDTQYF.

The gene calls are TRBV15 and TRBJ2-3; D perhaps matches TRBD2 (5 bases). Germline CDR1 LNHNV, CDR2 YYDKDF (reference sequence). V lost 1 base and J lost 2, with 10 bases in between. The CDR3 totals 15 residues. CDR3 sequence: CATSRGQDSTDTQYF. The CDR3, as DNA: TGTGCCACCAGCAGAGGCCAGGACTCCACAGATACGCAGTATTTT.

The V call is TRBV19, the J call TRBJ2-3; no clear D. Germline assignment: CDR1 LNHDA and CDR2 SQIVND (reference sequence). Deletions cut 5 bases from V and 0 bases from J, with 12 bases between. This CDR3 is built from 15 residues. The CDR3 here is CASSLQSSSTDTQYF. CDR3 sequence (DNA): TGTGCCAGTAGTCTACAGAGCTCTAGCACAGATACGCAGTATTTT. The variable domain in full, completed from reference TRBV19 and TRBJ2-3, reads DGGITQSPKYLFRKEGQNVTLSCEQNLNHDAMYWYRQDPGQGLRLIYYSQIVNDFQKGDIAEGYSVSREKKESFPLTVTSAQKNPTAFYLCASSLQSSSTDTQYFGPGTRLTVL.

The chain couples TRBV5-6 to TRBJ2-1; D uncertain. This CDR3 is built from 13 residues. Germline V gene sequence: CDR1 SGHDT, CDR2 YYEEEE. The V end lost 4 bases, the J end lost 12 bases, and 17 bases lay between the germline ends. The CDR3 protein is CASSQQGFRGQFF. As DNA, the CDR3 is TGTGCCAGCAGCCAGCAAGGATTCCGTGGGCAGTTCTTC.

The chain employs TRBV7-9 and TRBJ2-7; the D is unclear. The CDR3 totals 14 residues. V lost 0 bases and J 0 bases, leaving 6 bases between the germline ends. CDR1 and CDR2 from the germline V gene are SEHNR and FQNEAQ (reference sequence). The DNA for the CDR3 is TGTGCCAGCAGCTTAGCGTCGAGCTCCTACGAGCAGTACTTC. Translating gives CASSLASSSYEQYF.

The chain employs TRBV18 and TRBJ2-3; 10 nucleotides line up with TRBD2. V lost 6 bases, J lost 0 bases, and 3 bases stayed unmatched. The CDR3 is 15 amino acids. Germline CDR1 and CDR2: KGHSH and LQKENI. The CDR3 here is CASSLAGDSTDTQYF. Here the CDR3 DNA reads TGTGCCAGCTCGCTAGCGGGGGATAGCACAGATACGCAGTATTTT.

The V call is TRBV18, the J call TRBJ2-3, with 8 bases that match TRBD2. Unmatched junction bases numbered 14, after V lost 3 bases and J lost 6 bases. Germline CDR1 and CDR2: KGHSH and LQKENI. CDR3 length equals 17 residues. The CDR3 region has the DNA TGTGCCAGCTCACCCCCCGTTGGAGCGGGGGCCGGGGATACGCAGTATTTT. Its translation: CASSPPVGAGAGDTQYF.

V and J are TRBV6-1 and TRBJ1-2; D unresolved. The germline V gene has CDR1 MNHNS and CDR2 SASEGT. The CDR3 has 13 amino acids. With 2 bases removed from V and 8 bases from J, the gap between germline ends came to 12 bases. The CDR3 here is CASSERNPPGYTF. The CDR3 region has the DNA TGTGCCAGCAGTGAACGGAACCCCCCCGGCTACACCTTC.

J is TRBJ1-2 and V is TRBV13, with D possibly being TRBD1 (5 bases). Per germline, CDR1 PRHDT and CDR2 FYEKMQ (reference sequence). The V and J ends lost 0 bases and 2 bases respectively, with 7 bases between them. CDR3 size: 14 residues. Here the CDR3 reads CASSLGGTNYGYTF. The CDR3 DNA reads as TGTGCCAGCAGCTTAGGGGGGACCAACTATGGCTACACCTTC.